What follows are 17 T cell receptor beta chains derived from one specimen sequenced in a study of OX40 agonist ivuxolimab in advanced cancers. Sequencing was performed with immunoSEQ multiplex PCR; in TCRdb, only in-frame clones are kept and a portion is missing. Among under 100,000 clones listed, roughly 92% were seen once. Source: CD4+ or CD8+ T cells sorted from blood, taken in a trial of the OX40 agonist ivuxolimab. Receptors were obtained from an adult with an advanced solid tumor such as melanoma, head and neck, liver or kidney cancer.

The CDR3 reads CASSRGQMNTEAFF. The CDR3 DNA sequence: TGTGCCAGCAGCCGAGGACAGATGAACACTGAAGCTTTCTTT. The genes are TRBV5-6 and TRBJ1-1, with D possibly being TRBD1 (6 bases). Germline V gives CDR1 SGHDT, CDR2 YYEEEE. This CDR3 has 14 residues. V was trimmed by 4 bases and J by 0 bases, leaving 10 bases between them.

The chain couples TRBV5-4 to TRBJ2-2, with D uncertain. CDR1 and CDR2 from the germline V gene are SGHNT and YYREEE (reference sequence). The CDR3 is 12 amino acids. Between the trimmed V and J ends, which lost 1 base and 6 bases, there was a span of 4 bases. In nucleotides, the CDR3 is TGTGCCAGCAGCTTGTTCTCCGGGGAGCTGTTTTTT. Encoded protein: CASSLFSGELFF.

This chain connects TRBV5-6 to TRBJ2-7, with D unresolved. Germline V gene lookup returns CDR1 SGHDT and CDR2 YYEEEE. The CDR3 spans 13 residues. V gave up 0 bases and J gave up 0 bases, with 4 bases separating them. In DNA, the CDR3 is TGTGCCAGCAGCTTGGGAAACTCCTACGAGCAGTACTTC. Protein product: CASSLGNSYEQYF.

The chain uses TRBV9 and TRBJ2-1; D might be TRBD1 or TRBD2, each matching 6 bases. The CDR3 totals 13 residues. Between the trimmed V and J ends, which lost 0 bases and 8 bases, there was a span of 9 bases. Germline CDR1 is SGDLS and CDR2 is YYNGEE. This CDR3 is CASSVGRGDEQFF. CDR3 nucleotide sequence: TGTGCCAGCAGCGTAGGTAGGGGGGATGAGCAGTTCTTC.

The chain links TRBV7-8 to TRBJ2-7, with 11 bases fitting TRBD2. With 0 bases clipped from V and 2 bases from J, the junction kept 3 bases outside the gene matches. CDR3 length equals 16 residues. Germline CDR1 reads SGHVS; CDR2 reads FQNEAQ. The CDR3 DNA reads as TGTGCCAGCAGCTTAGCGCTAGCGGGGGGCACCTACGAGCAGTACTTC. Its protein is CASSLALAGGTYEQYF.

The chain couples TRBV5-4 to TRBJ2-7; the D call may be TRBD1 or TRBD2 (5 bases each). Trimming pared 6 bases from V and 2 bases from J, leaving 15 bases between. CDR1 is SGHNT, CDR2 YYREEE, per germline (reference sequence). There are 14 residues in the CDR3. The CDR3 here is CASTEMGDPYEQYF. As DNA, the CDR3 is TGTGCCAGCACGGAAATGGGGGACCCCTACGAGCAGTACTTC.

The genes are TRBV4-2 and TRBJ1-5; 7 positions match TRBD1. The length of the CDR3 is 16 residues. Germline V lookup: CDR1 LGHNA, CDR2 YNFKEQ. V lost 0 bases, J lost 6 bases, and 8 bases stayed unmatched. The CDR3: CASSQEPGQKAQPQHF. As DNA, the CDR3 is TGTGCCAGCAGCCAAGAACCGGGACAGAAGGCTCAGCCCCAGCATTTT.

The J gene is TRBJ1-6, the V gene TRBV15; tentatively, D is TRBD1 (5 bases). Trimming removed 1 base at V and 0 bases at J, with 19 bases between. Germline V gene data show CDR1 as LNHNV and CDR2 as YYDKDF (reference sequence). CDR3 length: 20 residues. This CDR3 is CATSRGSSGTLSSYNSPLHF. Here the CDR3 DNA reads TGTGCCACCAGCAGAGGATCCTCCGGGACTCTCAGCTCCTATAATTCACCCCTCCACTTT.

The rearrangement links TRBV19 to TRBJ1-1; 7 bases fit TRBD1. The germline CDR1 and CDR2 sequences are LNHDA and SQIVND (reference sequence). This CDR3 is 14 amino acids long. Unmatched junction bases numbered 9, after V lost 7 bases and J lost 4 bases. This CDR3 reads CASIPRGAITEAFF. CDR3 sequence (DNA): TGTGCCAGTATTCCCAGGGGGGCCATCACTGAAGCTTTCTTT. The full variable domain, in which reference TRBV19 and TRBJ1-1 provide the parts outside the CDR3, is DGGITQSPKYLFRKEGQNVTLSCEQNLNHDAMYWYRQDPGQGLRLIYYSQIVNDFQKGDIAEGYSVSREKKESFPLTVTSAQKNPTAFYLCASIPRGAITEAFFGQGTRLTVV.

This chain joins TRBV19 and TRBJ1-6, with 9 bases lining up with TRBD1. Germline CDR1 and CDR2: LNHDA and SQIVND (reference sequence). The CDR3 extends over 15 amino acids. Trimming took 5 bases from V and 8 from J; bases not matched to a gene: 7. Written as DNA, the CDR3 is TGTGCCAGTAGTGCCCGGGACAGGGAGCATTCACCCCTCCACTTT. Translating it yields CASSARDREHSPLHF.

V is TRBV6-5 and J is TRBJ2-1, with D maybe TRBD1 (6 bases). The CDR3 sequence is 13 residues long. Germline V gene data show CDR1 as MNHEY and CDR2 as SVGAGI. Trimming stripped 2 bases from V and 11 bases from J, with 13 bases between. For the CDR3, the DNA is TGTGCCAGCAGTTACCTTCGGCAGGGGCAGCAGTTCTTC. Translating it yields CASSYLRQGQQFF.

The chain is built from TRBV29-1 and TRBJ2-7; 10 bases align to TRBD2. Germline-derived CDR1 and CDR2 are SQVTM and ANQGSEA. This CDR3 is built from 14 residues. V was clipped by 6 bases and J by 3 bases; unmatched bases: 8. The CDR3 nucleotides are TGCAGCGTGGGGGGGGCTAGCGGGAGCTACGAGCAGTACTTC. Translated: CSVGGASGSYEQYF.

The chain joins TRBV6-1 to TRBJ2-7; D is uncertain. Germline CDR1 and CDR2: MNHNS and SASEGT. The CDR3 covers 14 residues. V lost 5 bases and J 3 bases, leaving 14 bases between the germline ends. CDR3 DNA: TGTGCCAGCAGTAGGACCCAGAGTGGCTACGAGCAGTACTTC. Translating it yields CASSRTQSGYEQYF.

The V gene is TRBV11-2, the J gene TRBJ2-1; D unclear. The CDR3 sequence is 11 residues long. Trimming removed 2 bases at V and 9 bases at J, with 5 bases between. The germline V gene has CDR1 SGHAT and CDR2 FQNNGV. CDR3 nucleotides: TGTGCCAGCAGCTTAATGGCTGAGCAGTTCTTC. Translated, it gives CASSLMAEQFF.

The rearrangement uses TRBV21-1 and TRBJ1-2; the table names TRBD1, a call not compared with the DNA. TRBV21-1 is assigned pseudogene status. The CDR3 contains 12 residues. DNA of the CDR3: TGTGCCAGCAGGAGGGGGCGCGATGGCTACACCTTC. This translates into CASRRGRDGYTF.

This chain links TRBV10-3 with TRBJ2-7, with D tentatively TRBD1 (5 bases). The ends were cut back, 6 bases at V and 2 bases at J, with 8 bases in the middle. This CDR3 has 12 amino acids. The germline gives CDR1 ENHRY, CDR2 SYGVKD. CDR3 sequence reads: CAIRTDTYEQYF. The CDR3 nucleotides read TGTGCCATCAGGACGGACACCTACGAGCAGTACTTC.

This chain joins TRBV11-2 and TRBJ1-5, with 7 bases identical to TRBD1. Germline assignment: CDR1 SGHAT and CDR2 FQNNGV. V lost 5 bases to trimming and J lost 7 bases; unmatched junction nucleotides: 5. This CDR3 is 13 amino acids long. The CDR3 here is CASSRNRGQPQHF. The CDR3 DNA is TGTGCCAGCAGCCGGAACAGGGGACAGCCCCAGCATTTT. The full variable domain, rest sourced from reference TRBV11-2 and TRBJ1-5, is EAGVAQSPRYKIIEKRQSVAFWCNPISGHATLYWYQQILGQGPKLLIQFQNNGVVDDSQLPKDRFSAERLKGVDSTLKIQPAKLEDSAVYLCASSRNRGQPQHFGDGTRLSIL.